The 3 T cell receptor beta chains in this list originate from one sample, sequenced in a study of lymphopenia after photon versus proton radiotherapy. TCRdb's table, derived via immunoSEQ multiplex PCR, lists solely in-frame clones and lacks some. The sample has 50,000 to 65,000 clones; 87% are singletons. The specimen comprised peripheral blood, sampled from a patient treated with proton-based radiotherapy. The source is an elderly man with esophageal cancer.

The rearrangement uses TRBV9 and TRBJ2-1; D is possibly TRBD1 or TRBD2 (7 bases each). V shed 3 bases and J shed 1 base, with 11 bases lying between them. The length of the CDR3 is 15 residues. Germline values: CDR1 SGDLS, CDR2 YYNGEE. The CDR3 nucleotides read TGTGCCAGCAGCGCCCAGGGGGGGTCCTACAATGAGCAGTTCTTC. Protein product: CASSAQGGSYNEQFF.

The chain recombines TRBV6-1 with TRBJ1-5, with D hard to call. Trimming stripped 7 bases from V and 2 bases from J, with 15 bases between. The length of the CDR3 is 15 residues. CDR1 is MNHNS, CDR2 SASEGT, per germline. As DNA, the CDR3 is TGTGCCAGCAACCGGCCCTCAGGTGGCAATCAGCCCCAGCATTTT. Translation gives CASNRPSGGNQPQHF.

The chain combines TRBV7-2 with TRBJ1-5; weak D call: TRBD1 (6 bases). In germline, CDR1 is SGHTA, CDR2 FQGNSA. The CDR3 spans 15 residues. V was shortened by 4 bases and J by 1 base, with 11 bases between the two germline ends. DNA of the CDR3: TGTGCCAGCAGCTCACAGGGTCTCAGCAATCAGCCCCAGCATTTT. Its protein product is CASSSQGLSNQPQHF.